A selection of T cell receptor beta chains follows, all from one sample in a study of Ad26.COV2.S vaccination and SARS-CoV-2 variants. Produced via immunoSEQ multiplex PCR; TCRdb's table is partial and in-frame only. This sample has 320,000 or so clones, with roughly 88% found just once. Sequencing was performed on peripheral blood, taken in a trial of Ad26.COV2.S vaccine versus placebo. The receptors here all came from a person aged 18-60 years who received the Ad26.COV2.S COVID-19 vaccine or a placebo. Both conserved end residues are part of each CDR3. Each record gives: J gene, V gene, clone size, D gene, CDR3 DNA, CDR3 protein. D genes are given only for firm matches. Size is stated for part of the rows, as once, few or many counts, or as a class when the clone is expanded.

J gene: TRBJ1-3; V gene: TRBV24-1; clone size: NA; D gene: NA; CDR3 DNA: TGTGCCACCAGTGACTCCGAGGGACTGACTGGAAACACCATATATTTT; CDR3 protein: CATSDSEGLTGNTIYF
J gene: TRBJ2-1; V gene: TRBV7-2; clone size: once; D gene: NA; CDR3 DNA: TGTGCCAGCAGACGCAGGGGTATTGAGCAGTTCTTC; CDR3 protein: CASRRRGIEQFF
J gene: TRBJ2-4; V gene: TRBV4-2; clone size: NA; D gene: TRBD2; CDR3 DNA: TGTGCCAGCAGCCAACCGGGACTAGCGAACATTCAGTACTTC; CDR3 protein: CASSQPGLANIQYF
J gene: TRBJ2-3; V gene: TRBV9; clone size: NA; D gene: TRBD2; CDR3 DNA: TGTGCCAGCAGCGTAGTAGGGACTAGCGCAGATACGCAGTATTTT; CDR3 protein: CASSVVGTSADTQYF
J gene: TRBJ2-1; V gene: TRBV28; clone size: NA; D gene: TRBD2; CDR3 DNA: TGTGCCAGCAGCCCGGGGGGGCTCAATGAGCAGTTCTTC; CDR3 protein: CASSPGGLNEQFF
J gene: TRBJ1-1; V gene: TRBV11-2; clone size: NA; D gene: NA; CDR3 DNA: TGTGCCAGCATTAGGGCAGGGAGACTTCTGAACACTGAAGCTTTCTTT; CDR3 protein: CASIRAGRLLNTEAFF
J gene: TRBJ1-2; V gene: TRBV7-8; clone size: NA; D gene: TRBD1; CDR3 DNA: TGTGCCAGCAGCCGAGGACAGGGAGCTAACTATGGCTACACCTTC; CDR3 protein: CASSRGQGANYGYTF
J gene: TRBJ1-2; V gene: TRBV4-3; clone size: NA; D gene: TRBD1; CDR3 DNA: TGCGCCAGCAGCCAAGAAGGACAGGGCTATGGCTACACCTTC; CDR3 protein: CASSQEGQGYGYTF
J gene: TRBJ2-1; V gene: TRBV2; clone size: once; D gene: NA; CDR3 DNA: TGTGCCAGCAACGAGTTTCCGCGACAATCTAAACGGGATGAGCAGTTCTTC; CDR3 protein: CASNEFPRQSKRDEQFF
J gene: TRBJ1-2; V gene: TRBV27; clone size: NA; D gene: NA; CDR3 DNA: TGTGCCAGCAGTATCGGTGGGGAACCCTATGGCTACACCTTC; CDR3 protein: CASSIGGEPYGYTF
J gene: TRBJ2-7; V gene: TRBV18; clone size: NA; D gene: NA; CDR3 DNA: TGTGCCAGCTCACCCTACGACCTGGAGTATTGGGGCGAGCAGTACTTC; CDR3 protein: CASSPYDLEYWGEQYF
J gene: TRBJ2-1; V gene: TRBV6-2/TRBV6-3; clone size: NA; D gene: NA; CDR3 DNA: TGTGCCAGCAGTTTCCCGAACCCCAACGCTGGGGGGGCCAATGAGCAGTTCTTC; CDR3 protein: CASSFPNPNAGGANEQFF
J gene: TRBJ1-1; V gene: TRBV4-3; clone size: NA; D gene: NA; CDR3 DNA: TGCGCCAGCAGCCAAGATGGGGGGGGAGCTTTCTTT; CDR3 protein: CASSQDGGGAFF
J gene: TRBJ1-1; V gene: TRBV5-8; clone size: NA; D gene: NA; CDR3 DNA: TGTGCCAGCATCTTAGACAGCCTGAACACTGAAGCTTTCTTT; CDR3 protein: CASILDSLNTEAFF
J gene: TRBJ1-1; V gene: TRBV6-1; clone size: NA; D gene: NA; CDR3 DNA: TGTGCCAGCAGTGACCTGGGAGGGGCTTTCTTT; CDR3 protein: CASSDLGGAFF
J gene: TRBJ1-2; V gene: TRBV12-3/TRBV12-4; clone size: NA; D gene: NA; CDR3 DNA: TGTGCCAGCAGGACCAGGGGTCGTGGCTACACCTTC; CDR3 protein: CASRTRGRGYTF
J gene: TRBJ2-7; V gene: TRBV19; clone size: NA; D gene: NA; CDR3 DNA: TGTGCCAGTAGTTTGGGGAGTGTCACCTACGAGCAGTACTTC; CDR3 protein: CASSLGSVTYEQYF
J gene: TRBJ1-6; V gene: TRBV5-6; clone size: NA; D gene: NA; CDR3 DNA: TGTGCCAGCAGCTCAGTCGGGGGCGCGGGTTCACCCCTCCACTTT; CDR3 protein: CASSSVGGAGSPLHF
J gene: TRBJ1-2; V gene: TRBV6-5; clone size: NA; D gene: NA; CDR3 DNA: TGTGCCAGCAGCCTTAATCCGAGCCAGGGTCGTGGCTACACCTTC; CDR3 protein: CASSLNPSQGRGYTF
J gene: TRBJ1-1; V gene: TRBV6-6; clone size: NA; D gene: NA; CDR3 DNA: TGTGCCTGCAGCAGTGAGCGGGGGCACTCTGAATTATTGATGAACACTGAAGCTTTCTTT; CDR3 protein: CACSSERGHSELLMNTEAFF
J gene: TRBJ2-3; V gene: TRBV9; clone size: NA; D gene: NA; CDR3 DNA: TGTGCCAGCAGCGTTAGGGGGGGCACAGATACGCAGTATTTT; CDR3 protein: CASSVRGGTDTQYF
J gene: TRBJ2-1; V gene: TRBV5-5; clone size: NA; D gene: TRBD2; CDR3 DNA: TGTGCCAGCAGCCAGTGGACTAGAGTGGGGAATGAGCAGTTCTTC; CDR3 protein: CASSQWTRVGNEQFF
J gene: TRBJ1-1; V gene: TRBV25-1; clone size: NA; D gene: NA; CDR3 DNA: TGTGCCAGCAGTGAATCAATAAGTCCAGGAGGAACTGAAGCTTTCTTT; CDR3 protein: CASSESISPGGTEAFF
J gene: TRBJ1-1; V gene: TRBV6-1; clone size: NA; D gene: NA; CDR3 DNA: TGTGCCAGCAGTGACCACAGTGGGAACACTGAAGCTTTCTTT; CDR3 protein: CASSDHSGNTEAFF
J gene: TRBJ2-6; V gene: TRBV10-3; clone size: NA; D gene: NA; CDR3 DNA: TGTGCCATCAGTGCCTGGACAGTAGGGGCCAACGTCCTGACTTTC; CDR3 protein: CAISAWTVGANVLTF
J gene: TRBJ1-2; V gene: TRBV5-5; clone size: NA; D gene: NA; CDR3 DNA: TGTGCCAGCAGCTTGGATCCCGACAGCATTTTCTATGGCTACACCTTC; CDR3 protein: CASSLDPDSIFYGYTF
J gene: TRBJ1-1; V gene: TRBV6-5; clone size: NA; D gene: TRBD1; CDR3 DNA: TGTGCCAGCAGTTACGGCAGGGGGTTGGACACTGAAGCTTTCTTT; CDR3 protein: CASSYGRGLDTEAFF
J gene: TRBJ1-5; V gene: TRBV4-1; clone size: once; D gene: NA; CDR3 DNA: TGCGCCAGCAGCCAGTTATCCCCCTCGACAGGTAATAGCAATCAGCCCCAGCATTTT; CDR3 protein: CASSQLSPSTGNSNQPQHF
J gene: TRBJ1-3; V gene: TRBV9; clone size: NA; D gene: NA; CDR3 DNA: TGTGCCAGCAGCCAGGGTACTGGAAACACCATATATTTT; CDR3 protein: CASSQGTGNTIYF
J gene: TRBJ2-6; V gene: TRBV13; clone size: NA; D gene: NA; CDR3 DNA: TGTGCCAGCAGCCCAGACTCCGGGAACTCTGGGGCCAACGTCCTGACTTTC; CDR3 protein: CASSPDSGNSGANVLTF